Described below is a single T cell receptor (beta chain) sequence and its context. Produced via immunoSEQ multiplex PCR; TCRdb's table is partial and in-frame only. The sample includes hundreds of thousands of clones, 70% to 90% of them seen just once. The data are from a study of shared T cell receptors in the human thymus. The CDR3 consists of 13 residues. CDR1 is MGHRA, CDR2 YSYEKL, per germline. The V end lost 6 bases, the J end lost 7 bases, and 15 bases lay between the germline ends. The same data also went into a second study, on human thymus T cells.

Sequences were obtained from thymocytes. This chain links TRBV4-1 with TRBJ1-2; the D gene is possibly TRBD1 (5 bases). The source is a girl less than two years old with a congenital heart defect. CDR3 region: CASRRGSGCGYTF. DNA of the CDR3: TGCGCCAGCAGGCGGGGGTCTGGTTGTGGCTACACCTTC.